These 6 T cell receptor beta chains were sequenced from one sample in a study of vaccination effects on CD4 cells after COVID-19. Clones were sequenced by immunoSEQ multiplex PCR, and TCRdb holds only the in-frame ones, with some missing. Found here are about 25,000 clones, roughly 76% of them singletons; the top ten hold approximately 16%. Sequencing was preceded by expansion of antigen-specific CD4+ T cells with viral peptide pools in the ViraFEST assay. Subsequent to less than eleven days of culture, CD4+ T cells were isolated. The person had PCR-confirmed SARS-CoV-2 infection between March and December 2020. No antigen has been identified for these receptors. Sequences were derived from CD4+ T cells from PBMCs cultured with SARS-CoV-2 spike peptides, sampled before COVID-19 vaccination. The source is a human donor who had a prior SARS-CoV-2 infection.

The DNA of the CDR3 is TGTGCCAGCAGCAACCCGGGACAGGGGGCTTGGGCCAAAAACATTCAGTACTTC. This codes for CASSNPGQGAWAKNIQYF. The chain joins TRBV21-1 to TRBJ2-4; the table names TRBD1, a call not compared with the DNA. TRBV21-1 is flagged as a pseudogene. This CDR3 is built from 18 residues.

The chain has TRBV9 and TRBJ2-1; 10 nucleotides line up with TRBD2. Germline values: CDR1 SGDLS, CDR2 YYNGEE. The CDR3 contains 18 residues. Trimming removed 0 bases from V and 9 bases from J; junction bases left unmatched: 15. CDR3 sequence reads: CASSVGASGRFAEGEQFF. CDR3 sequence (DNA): TGTGCCAGCAGCGTAGGAGCTAGCGGGAGATTCGCGGAGGGTGAGCAGTTCTTC.

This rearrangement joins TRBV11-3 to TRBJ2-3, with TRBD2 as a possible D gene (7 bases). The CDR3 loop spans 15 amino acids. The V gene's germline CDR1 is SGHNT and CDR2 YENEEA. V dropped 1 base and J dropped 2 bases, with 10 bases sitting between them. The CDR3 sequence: CASSLVGGPTDTQYF. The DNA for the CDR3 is TGTGCCAGCAGCTTAGTGGGGGGGCCCACAGATACGCAGTATTTT.

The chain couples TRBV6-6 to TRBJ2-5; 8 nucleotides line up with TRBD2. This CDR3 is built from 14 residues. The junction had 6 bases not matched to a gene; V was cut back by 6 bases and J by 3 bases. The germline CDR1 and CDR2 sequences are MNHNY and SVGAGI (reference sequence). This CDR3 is CASRRTSPEETQYF. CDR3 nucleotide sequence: TGTGCCAGCAGACGGACTAGCCCCGAAGAGACCCAGTACTTC.

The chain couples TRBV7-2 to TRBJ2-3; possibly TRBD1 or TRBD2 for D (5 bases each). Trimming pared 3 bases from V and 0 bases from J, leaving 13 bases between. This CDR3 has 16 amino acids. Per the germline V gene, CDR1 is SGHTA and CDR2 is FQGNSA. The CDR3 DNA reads TGTGCCAGCAGCTTTATTTCGGGGCCGAGCACAGATACGCAGTATTTT. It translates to CASSFISGPSTDTQYF.

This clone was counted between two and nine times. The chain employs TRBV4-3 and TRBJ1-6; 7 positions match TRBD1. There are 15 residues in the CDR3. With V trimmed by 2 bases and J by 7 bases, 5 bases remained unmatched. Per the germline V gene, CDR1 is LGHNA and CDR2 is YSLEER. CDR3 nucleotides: TGCGCCAGCAGCCAACAACAGGGGCGCAATTCACCCCTCCACTTT. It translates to CASSQQQGRNSPLHF.